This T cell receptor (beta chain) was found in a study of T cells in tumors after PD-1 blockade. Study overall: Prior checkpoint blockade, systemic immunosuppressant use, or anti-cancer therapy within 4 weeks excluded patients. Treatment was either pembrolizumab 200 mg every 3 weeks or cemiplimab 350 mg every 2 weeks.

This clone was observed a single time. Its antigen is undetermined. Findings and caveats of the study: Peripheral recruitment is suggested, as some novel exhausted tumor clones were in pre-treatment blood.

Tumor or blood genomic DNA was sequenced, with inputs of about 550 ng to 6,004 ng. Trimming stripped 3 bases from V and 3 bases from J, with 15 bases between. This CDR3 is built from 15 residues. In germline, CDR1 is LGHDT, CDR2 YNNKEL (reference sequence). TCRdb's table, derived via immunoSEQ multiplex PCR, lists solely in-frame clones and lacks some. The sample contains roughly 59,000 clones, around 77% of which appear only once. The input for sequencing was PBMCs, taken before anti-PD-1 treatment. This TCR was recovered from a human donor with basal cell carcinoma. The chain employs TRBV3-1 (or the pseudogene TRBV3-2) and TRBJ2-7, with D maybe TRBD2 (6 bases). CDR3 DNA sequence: TGTGCCAGCAGCCAGGAGGGTTGGGAAGACTACGAGCAGTACTTC. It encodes CASSQEGWEDYEQYF.